A selection of T cell receptor beta chains follows, all from one sample in a study of T cell changes during pregnancy in multiple sclerosis. Using immunoSEQ multiplex PCR, the repertoire was profiled, and TCRdb retains in-frame clones only, with some absent. The table shows around 99,000 clones, with around 90% occurring only once. Here the sequenced sample was peripheral blood, taken in the third trimester of pregnancy. Source of these receptors: a female donor in good health, enrolled as a control in a pregnancy study. CDR3s include the opening cysteine and the closing phenylalanine or tryptophan. The D gene is left open where the match is weak. Only some rows state a clone size, as once, few, many or a class for expanded clones.

J,size,D,V,DNA,CDR3
TRBJ2-3,.,TRBD2,TRBV27,TGTGCCAGCAGCCGAAGACTAGCGGGGGAATCGGTTCCGCAGTATTTT,CASSRRLAGESVPQYF
TRBJ1-1,few,.,TRBV12-5,TGTGCTAGTGGTACCCCCGGGACAGAAGCTTTCTTT,CASGTPGTEAFF
TRBJ1-3,.,.,TRBV19,TGTGCCAGTAACTCGGACGGCGGCGGGGACTCTGGAAACACCATATATTTT,CASNSDGGGDSGNTIYF
TRBJ1-4,.,TRBD1,TRBV5-8,TGTGCCAGCAGCCGCGGGACAGGGGGCAACACTAATGAAAAACTGTTTTTT,CASSRGTGGNTNEKLFF
TRBJ1-4,.,TRBD1,TRBV4-1,TGCGCCAGCAGCCATCATTTACAGGGGGTGATTAATGAAAAACTGTTTTTT,CASSHHLQGVINEKLFF
TRBJ1-1,.,.,TRBV7-2,TGTGCCAGCAGGAGATCCAACACTGAAGCTTTCTTT,CASRRSNTEAFF
TRBJ2-1,once,TRBD1,TRBV7-2,TGTGCCAGCAGCGGACCGGGACAGGGTAGGGACAATGAGCAGTTCTTC,CASSGPGQGRDNEQFF
TRBJ2-6,.,.,TRBV11-2,TGTGCCAGCAGCTTCCTGAAGGGGGGGACAGGCTCTGGGGCCAACGTCCTGACTTTC,CASSFLKGGTGSGANVLTF
TRBJ1-2,.,TRBD1,TRBV19,TGTGCCAGTACAGAGACAGGGGGGGTCTCTGTTGGCTACACCTTC,CASTETGGVSVGYTF
TRBJ2-6,.,.,TRBV21-1,TGTGCCAGCAGCTCCCCAGGAGAGGAGGCTTTC,CASSSPGEEAF
TRBJ1-1,.,.,TRBV7-2,TGTGCCAGCAGCTTAGCGCGGGGGAGGCGCACTGAAGCTTTCTTT,CASSLARGRRTEAFF
TRBJ2-3,.,TRBD2,TRBV10-3,TGTGCCATCAGTACCGGACTAGCGTGGGATACGCAGTATTTT,CAISTGLAWDTQYF
TRBJ1-2,.,TRBD1,TRBV6-5,TGTGCCAGCAGTCGGGACAGTTACTATGGCTACACCTTC,CASSRDSYYGYTF
TRBJ2-1,.,TRBD2,TRBV11-2,TGTGCCAGCAGTCTTAGGAGCGGGGGAAATGTTCGCAATGAGCAGTTCTTC,CASSLRSGGNVRNEQFF
TRBJ2-3,.,.,TRBV4-3,TGCGCCAGCAGCCATAGTCGTCAGGGGTCAGATACGCAGTATTTT,CASSHSRQGSDTQYF
TRBJ1-1,.,.,TRBV21-1,TGTGCCAGCAGCAAAGCGCTGCAAGACCGGGAAACTGAAGCTTTCTTT,CASSKALQDRETEAFF
TRBJ1-2,.,TRBD1,TRBV7-2,TGTGCCAGCAGCTTAGATGGACAGGACGCAATATTCTATGGCTACACCTTC,CASSLDGQDAIFYGYTF
TRBJ2-7,.,TRBD1,TRBV4-1,TGCGCCAGCAGCCAACCTGGACAGGGGAGTAGTAATGTGCAGTACTTC,CASSQPGQGSSNVQYF
TRBJ2-1,.,TRBD2,TRBV5-4,TGTGCCAGCAGCGGAGCGGGGACCACCTACAATGAGCAGTTCTTC,CASSGAGTTYNEQFF
TRBJ1-3,.,TRBD1,TRBV7-9,TGTGCCAGCACCCTGACAGGGAGCTCTGGAAACACCATATATTTT,CASTLTGSSGNTIYF
TRBJ1-1,.,TRBD1,TRBV2,TGTGCCAGTTTGGACAGGGCGGGTGGGAACACTGAAGCTTTCTTT,CASLDRAGGNTEAFF
TRBJ1-5,.,.,TRBV2,TGTGCCAGCAGCGAACAGGGTATCAATCAGCCCCAGCATTTT,CASSEQGINQPQHF
TRBJ2-3,.,TRBD2,TRBV5-1,TGCGCCAGCAGCTTGGGGGTAGCGGGGGCAACAGATACGCAGTATTTT,CASSLGVAGATDTQYF
TRBJ1-2,once,TRBD1,TRBV6-5,TGTGCCAGCAGGCCGACAGGGGGCGCGGACGGCTACACCTTC,CASRPTGGADGYTF
TRBJ1-5,.,.,TRBV30,TGTGCCTGGAGTCTTGGCGCGGATAATCAGCCCCAGCATTTT,CAWSLGADNQPQHF
TRBJ2-1,.,TRBD2,TRBV7-2,TGTGCCAGCAGCCGAAATGGCGGGGGGGACAATGAGCAGTTCTTC,CASSRNGGGDNEQFF
TRBJ2-5,.,TRBD1,TRBV6-5,TGTGCCAGCAGCCCGTCAGGGGGCTCCCAAGAGACCCAGTACTTC,CASSPSGGSQETQYF
TRBJ1-4,.,TRBD1,TRBV9,TGTGCCAGCAGCCCCAAGGGACAGGGGGCGCCTGGTGAAAAACTGTTTTTT,CASSPKGQGAPGEKLFF